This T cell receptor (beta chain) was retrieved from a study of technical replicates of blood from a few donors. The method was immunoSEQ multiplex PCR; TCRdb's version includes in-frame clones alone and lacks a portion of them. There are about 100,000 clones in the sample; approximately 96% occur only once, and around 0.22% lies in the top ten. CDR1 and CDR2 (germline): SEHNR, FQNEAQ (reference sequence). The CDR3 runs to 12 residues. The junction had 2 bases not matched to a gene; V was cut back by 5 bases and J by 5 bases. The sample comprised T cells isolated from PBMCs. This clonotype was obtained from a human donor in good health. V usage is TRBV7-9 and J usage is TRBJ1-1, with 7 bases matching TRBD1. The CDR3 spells CASSVQGTEAFF. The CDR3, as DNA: TGTGCCAGCAGCGTACAGGGGACTGAAGCTTTCTTT.